Following are 2 T cell receptor beta chains from one sample sequenced in a study of T cells after somatic rescue of genetic block. Measured with immunoSEQ multiplex PCR; TCRdb has only the in-frame clones, and not every one. The sample gives 10,000 to 15,000 clones, around 74% of which show up once; around a fifth is in the top ten. The sample consisted of peripheral blood mononuclear cells (PBMCs). These receptors were collected from a boy younger than 18.

This clone turned up a few times. The genes are TRBV27 and TRBJ2-1, with 9 bases identical to TRBD1. Per germline, CDR1 MNHEY and CDR2 SMNVEV (reference sequence). The junction had 9 bases not matched to a gene; V was cut back by 5 bases and J by 4 bases. The CDR3 extends over 16 amino acids. The CDR3 sequence: CASSLPDRGGYNEQFF. Here the CDR3 DNA reads TGTGCCAGCAGTCTCCCCGACAGGGGGGGATACAATGAGCAGTTCTTC.

This clone appeared a few times. The chain recombines TRBV18 with TRBJ1-5; TRBD1 matches at 9 bases. The CDR3 sequence is 15 residues long. From germline, CDR1 is KGHSH and CDR2 LQKENI. Germline trimming cut 3 bases from V and 8 bases from J; bases unmatched to any gene: 8. The CDR3 reads CASSPGQGTREPQHF. DNA of the CDR3: TGTGCCAGCTCACCCGGACAGGGGACCCGGGAGCCCCAGCATTTT.